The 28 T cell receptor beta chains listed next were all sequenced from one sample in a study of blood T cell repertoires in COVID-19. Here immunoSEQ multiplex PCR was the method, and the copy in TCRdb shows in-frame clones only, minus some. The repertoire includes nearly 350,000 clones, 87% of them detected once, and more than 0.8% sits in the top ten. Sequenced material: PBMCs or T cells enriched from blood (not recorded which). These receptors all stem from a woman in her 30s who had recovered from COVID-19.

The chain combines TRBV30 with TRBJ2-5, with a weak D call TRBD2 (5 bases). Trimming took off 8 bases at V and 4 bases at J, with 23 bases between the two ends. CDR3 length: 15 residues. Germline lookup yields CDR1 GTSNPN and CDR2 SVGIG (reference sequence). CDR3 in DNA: TGTGCCGGGCCATGCGAGGGCAGCGAGGGAGAGACCCAGTACTTC. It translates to CAGPCEGSEGETQYF.

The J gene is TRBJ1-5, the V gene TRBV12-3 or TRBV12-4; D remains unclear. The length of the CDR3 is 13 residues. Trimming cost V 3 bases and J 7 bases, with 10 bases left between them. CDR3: CASSFRGVQPQHF. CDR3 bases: TGTGCCAGCAGTTTCCGGGGAGTACAGCCCCAGCATTTT.

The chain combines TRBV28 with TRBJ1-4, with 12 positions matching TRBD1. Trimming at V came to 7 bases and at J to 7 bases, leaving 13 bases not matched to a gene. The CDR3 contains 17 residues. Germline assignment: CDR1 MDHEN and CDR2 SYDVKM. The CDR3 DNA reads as TGTGCCAGCACGTTGTCGGGACAGGGGGCTCCGGGTGAAAAACTGTTTTTT. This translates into CASTLSGQGAPGEKLFF.

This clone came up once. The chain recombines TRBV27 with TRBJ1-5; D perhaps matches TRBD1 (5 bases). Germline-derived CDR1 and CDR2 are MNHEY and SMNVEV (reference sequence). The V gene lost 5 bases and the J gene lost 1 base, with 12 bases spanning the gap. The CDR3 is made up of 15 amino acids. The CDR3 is CASSKGILSNQPQHF. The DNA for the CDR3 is TGTGCCAGCAGTAAGGGGATTTTAAGCAATCAGCCCCAGCATTTT.

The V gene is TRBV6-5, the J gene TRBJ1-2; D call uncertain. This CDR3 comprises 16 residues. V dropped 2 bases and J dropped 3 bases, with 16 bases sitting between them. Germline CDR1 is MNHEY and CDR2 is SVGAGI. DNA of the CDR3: TGTGCCAGCAGTTACGACACGCGCTCCATAGACTATGGCTACACCTTC. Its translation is CASSYDTRSIDYGYTF.

The CDR3: CASSPLLAGVYNEQFF. CDR3 coding DNA: TGTGCCAGCTCACCCCTCCTAGCGGGGGTTTACAATGAGCAGTTCTTC. This chain connects TRBV18 to TRBJ2-1; 10 nucleotides line up with TRBD2. CDR1 is KGHSH and CDR2 is LQKENI in the germline V gene. The V segment lost 3 bases and the J segment 4 bases; nucleotides outside the gene matches: 6. The CDR3 totals 16 residues.

The CDR3 reads CASPTGTGAYNEQFF. In nucleotides, the CDR3 is TGTGCCAGCCCGACCGGGACAGGGGCCTACAATGAGCAGTTCTTC. The J gene is TRBJ2-1, the V gene TRBV6-5, with 10 bases matching TRBD1. This CDR3 spans 15 amino acids. CDR1 is MNHEY and CDR2 is SVGAGI in the germline V gene. V was clipped by 8 bases and J by 2 bases; unmatched bases: 6.

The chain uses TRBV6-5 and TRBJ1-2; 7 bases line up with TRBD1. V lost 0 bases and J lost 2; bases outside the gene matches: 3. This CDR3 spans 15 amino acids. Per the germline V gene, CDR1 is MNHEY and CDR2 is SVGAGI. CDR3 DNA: TGTGCCAGCAGTTACTCGAGGGGACAGAACTATGGCTACACCTTC. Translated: CASSYSRGQNYGYTF.

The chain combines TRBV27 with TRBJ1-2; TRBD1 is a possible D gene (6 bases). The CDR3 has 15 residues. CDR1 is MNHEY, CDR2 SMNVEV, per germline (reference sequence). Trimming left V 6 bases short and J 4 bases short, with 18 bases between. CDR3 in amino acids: CASREQGLARYGYTF. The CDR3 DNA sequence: TGTGCCAGCAGGGAACAGGGTCTCGCCCGCTATGGCTACACCTTC.

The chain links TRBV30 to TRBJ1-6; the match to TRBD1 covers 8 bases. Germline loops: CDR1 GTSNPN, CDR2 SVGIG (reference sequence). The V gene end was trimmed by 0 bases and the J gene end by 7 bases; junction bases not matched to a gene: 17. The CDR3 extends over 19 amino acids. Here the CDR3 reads CAWSVPWLARTGKNSPLHF. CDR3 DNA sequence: TGTGCCTGGAGTGTACCGTGGCTCGCCAGGACAGGGAAAAATTCACCCCTCCACTTT.

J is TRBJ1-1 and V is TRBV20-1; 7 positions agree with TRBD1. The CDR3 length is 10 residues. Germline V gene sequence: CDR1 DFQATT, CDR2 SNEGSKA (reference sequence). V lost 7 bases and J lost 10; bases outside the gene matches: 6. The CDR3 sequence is CSGWTGGAFF. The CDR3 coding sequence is TGCAGTGGGTGGACAGGCGGAGCTTTCTTT.

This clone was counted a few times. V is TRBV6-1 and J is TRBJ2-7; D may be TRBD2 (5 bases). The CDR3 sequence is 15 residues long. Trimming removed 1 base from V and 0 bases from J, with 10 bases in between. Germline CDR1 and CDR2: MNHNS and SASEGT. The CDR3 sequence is CASSEVGSSSYEQYF. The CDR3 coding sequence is TGTGCCAGCAGTGAAGTGGGGAGCAGCTCCTACGAGCAGTACTTC.

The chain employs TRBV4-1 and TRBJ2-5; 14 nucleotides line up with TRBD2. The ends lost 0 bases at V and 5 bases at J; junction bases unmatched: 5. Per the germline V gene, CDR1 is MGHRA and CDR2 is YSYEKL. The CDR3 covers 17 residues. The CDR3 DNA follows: TGCGCCAGCAGCCAAGATCGGACTAGCGGGGGGTATGAGACCCAGTACTTC. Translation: CASSQDRTSGGYETQYF.

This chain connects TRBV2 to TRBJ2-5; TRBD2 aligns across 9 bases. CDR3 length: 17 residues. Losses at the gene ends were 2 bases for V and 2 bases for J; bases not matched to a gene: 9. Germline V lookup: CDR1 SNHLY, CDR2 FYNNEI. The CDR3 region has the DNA TGTGCCAGCAGTGAACTTGCAACTAGCGGGCGACAAGAGACCCAGTACTTC. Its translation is CASSELATSGRQETQYF. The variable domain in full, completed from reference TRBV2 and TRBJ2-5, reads EPEVTQTPSHQVTQMGQEVILRCVPISNHLYFYWYRQILGQKVEFLVSFYNNEISEKSEIFDDQFSVERPDGSNFTLKIRSTKLEDSAMYFCASSELATSGRQETQYFGPGTRLLVL.

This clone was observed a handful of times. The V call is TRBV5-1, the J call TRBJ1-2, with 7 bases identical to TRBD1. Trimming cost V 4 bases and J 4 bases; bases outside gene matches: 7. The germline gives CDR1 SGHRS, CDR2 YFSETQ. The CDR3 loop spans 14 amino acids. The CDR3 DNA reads TGCGCCAGCAGCCCCGAGGGGGCGCCCTATGGCTACACCTTC. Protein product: CASSPEGAPYGYTF.

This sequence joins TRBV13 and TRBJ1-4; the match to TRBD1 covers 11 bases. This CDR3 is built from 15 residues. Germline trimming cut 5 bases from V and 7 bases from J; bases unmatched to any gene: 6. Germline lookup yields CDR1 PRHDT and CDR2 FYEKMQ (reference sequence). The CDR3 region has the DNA TGTGCCAGCAGCACCCGGACAGGGGGCGTTGAAAAACTGTTTTTT. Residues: CASSTRTGGVEKLFF.

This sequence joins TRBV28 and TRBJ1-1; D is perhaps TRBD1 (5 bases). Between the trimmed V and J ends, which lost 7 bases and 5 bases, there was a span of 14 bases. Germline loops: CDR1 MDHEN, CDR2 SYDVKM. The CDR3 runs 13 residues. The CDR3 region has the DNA TGTGCCAGCACCCAGGGTGGGGAAACTGAAGCTTTCTTT. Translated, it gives CASTQGGETEAFF.

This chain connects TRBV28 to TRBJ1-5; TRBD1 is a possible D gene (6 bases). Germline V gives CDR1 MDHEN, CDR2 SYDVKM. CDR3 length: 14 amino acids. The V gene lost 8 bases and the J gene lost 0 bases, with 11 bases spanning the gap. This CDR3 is CASAGQYSNQPQHF. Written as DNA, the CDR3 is TGTGCCAGCGCTGGACAGTATAGCAATCAGCCCCAGCATTTT.

The CDR3 DNA reads as TGTGCCAGCAGCCTTTATCGTGGACTAGCTGAAGAGACCCAGTACTTC. Translation: CASSLYRGLAEETQYF. The V and J genes are TRBV28 and TRBJ2-5; 8 nucleotides agree with TRBD2. The CDR3 consists of 16 residues. Germline V gene lookup returns CDR1 MDHEN and CDR2 SYDVKM. V shed 6 bases and J 3 bases; nucleotides not matched to a gene: 12.

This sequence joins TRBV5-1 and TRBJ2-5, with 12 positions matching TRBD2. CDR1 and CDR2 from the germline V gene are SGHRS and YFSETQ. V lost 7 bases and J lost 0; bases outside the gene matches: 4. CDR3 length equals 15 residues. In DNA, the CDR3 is TGCGCCAGCCAGACTAGCGGGGGCGACCAAGAGACCCAGTACTTC. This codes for CASQTSGGDQETQYF.

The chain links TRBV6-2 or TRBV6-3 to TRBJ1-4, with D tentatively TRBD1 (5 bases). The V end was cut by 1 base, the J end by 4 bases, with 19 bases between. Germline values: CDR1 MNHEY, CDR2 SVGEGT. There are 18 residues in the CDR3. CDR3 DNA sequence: TGTGCCAGCAGTTACTATCGGAAGGACATGGGGATTAATGAAAAACTGTTTTTT. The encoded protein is CASSYYRKDMGINEKLFF.

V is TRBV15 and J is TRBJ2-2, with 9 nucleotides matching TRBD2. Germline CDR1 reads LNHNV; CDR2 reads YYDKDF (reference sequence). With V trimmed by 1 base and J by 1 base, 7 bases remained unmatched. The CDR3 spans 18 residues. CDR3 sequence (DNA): TGTGCCACCAGCAGAGGGGTAACTAGCGGGCAGAACACCGGGGAGCTGTTTTTT. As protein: CATSRGVTSGQNTGELFF.

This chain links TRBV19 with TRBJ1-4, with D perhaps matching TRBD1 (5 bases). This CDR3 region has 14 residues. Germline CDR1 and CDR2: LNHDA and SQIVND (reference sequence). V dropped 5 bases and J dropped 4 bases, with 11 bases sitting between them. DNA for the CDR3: TGTGCCAGTAGTTCCCAGGGTCTTAATGAAAAACTGTTTTTT. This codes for CASSSQGLNEKLFF.

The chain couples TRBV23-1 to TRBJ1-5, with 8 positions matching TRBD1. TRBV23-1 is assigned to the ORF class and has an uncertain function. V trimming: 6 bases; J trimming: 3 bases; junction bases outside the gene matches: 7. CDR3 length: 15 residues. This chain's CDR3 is CASRKTGAINQPQHF. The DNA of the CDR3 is TGCGCCAGCAGGAAGACAGGGGCGATCAATCAGCCCCAGCATTTT.

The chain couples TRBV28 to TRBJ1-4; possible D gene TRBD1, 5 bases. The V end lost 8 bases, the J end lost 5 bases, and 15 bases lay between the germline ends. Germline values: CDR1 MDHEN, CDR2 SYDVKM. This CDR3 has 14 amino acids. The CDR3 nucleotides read TGTGCCAGCGCTGGGGGAGGGATGAATGAAAAACTGTTTTTT. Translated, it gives CASAGGGMNEKLFF.

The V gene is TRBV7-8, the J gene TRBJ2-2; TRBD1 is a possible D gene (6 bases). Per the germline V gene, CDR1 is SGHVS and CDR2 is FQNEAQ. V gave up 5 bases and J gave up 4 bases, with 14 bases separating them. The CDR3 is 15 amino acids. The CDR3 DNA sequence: TGTGCCAGCAGCCCGGGACAAAGGTTCACCGGGGAGCTGTTTTTT. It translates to CASSPGQRFTGELFF.

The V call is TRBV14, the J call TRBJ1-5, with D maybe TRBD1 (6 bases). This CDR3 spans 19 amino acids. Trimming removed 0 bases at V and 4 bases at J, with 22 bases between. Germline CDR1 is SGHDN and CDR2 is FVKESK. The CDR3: CASSQEPDINRGANQPQHF. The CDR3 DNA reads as TGTGCCAGCAGCCAAGAGCCGGACATAAACCGGGGGGCTAATCAGCCCCAGCATTTT.

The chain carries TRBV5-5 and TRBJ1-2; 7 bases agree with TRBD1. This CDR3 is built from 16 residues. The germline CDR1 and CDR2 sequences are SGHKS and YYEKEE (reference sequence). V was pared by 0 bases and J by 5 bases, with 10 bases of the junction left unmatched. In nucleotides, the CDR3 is TGTGCCAGCAGCTTGGACTACGGGACAGCGTTTTATGGCTACACCTTC. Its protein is CASSLDYGTAFYGYTF. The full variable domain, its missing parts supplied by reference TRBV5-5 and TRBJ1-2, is DAGVTQSPTHLIKTRGQQVTLRCSPISGHKSVSWYQQVLGQGPQFIFQYYEKEERGRGNFPDRFSARQFPNYSSELNVNALLLGDSALYLCASSLDYGTAFYGYTFGSGTRLTVV.